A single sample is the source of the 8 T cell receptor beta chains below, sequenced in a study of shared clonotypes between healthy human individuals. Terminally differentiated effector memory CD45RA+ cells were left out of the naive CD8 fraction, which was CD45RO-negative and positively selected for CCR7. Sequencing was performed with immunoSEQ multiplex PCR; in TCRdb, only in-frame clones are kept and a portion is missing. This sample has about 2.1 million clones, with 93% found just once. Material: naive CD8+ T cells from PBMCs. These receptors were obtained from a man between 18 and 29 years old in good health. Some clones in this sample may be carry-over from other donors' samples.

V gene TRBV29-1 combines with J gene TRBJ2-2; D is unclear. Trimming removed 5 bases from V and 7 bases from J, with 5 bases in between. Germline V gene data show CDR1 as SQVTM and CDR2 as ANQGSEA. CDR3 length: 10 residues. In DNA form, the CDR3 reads TGCAGCGTTTGGGACGGGGAGCTGTTTTTT. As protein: CSVWDGELFF.

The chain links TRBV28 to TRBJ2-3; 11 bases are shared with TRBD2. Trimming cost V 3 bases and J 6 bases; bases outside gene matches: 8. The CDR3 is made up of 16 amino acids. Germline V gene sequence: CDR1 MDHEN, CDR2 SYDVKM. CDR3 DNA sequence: TGTGCCAGCAGTTTTCCTTTAGCGGGAGGGGGGGATACGCAGTATTTT. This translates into CASSFPLAGGGDTQYF.

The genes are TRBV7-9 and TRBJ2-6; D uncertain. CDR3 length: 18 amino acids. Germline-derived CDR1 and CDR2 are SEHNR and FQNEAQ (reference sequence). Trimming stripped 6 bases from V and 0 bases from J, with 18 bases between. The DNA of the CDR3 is TGTGCCAGCAGTCCCTCAGGCGCCGCGCCCTCTGGGGCCAACGTCCTGACTTTC. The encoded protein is CASSPSGAAPSGANVLTF.

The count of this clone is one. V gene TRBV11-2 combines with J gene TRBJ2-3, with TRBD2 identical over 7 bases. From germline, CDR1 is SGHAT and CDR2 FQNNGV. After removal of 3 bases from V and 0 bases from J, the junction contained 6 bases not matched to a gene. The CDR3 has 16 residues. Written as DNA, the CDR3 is TGTGCCAGCAGCTTTTGGGGAGCGGGAAGCACAGATACGCAGTATTTT. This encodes CASSFWGAGSTDTQYF.

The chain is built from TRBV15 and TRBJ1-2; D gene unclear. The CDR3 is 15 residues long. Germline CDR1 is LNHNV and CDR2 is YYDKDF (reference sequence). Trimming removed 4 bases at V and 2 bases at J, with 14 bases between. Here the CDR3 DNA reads TGTGCCACCAGCAAGCCAACCTTGGGGAACTATGGCTACACCTTC. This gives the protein CATSKPTLGNYGYTF.

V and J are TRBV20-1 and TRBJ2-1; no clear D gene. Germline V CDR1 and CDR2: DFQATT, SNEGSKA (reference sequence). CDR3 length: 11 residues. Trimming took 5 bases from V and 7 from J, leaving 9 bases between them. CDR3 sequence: CSALLWNEQFF. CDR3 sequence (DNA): TGCAGTGCTCTTCTGTGGAATGAGCAGTTCTTC.

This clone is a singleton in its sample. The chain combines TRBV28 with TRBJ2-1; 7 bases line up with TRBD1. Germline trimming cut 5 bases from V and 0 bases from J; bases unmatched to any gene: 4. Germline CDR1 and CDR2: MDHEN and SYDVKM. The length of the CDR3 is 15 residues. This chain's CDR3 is CASSTNRGSYNEQFF. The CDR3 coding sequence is TGTGCCAGCAGTACAAACAGGGGCTCCTACAATGAGCAGTTCTTC.

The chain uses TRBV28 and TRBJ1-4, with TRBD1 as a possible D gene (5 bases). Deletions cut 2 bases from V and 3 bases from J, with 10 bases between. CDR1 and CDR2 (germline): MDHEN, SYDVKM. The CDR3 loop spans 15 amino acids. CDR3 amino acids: CASSLRTRANEKLFF. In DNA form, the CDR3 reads TGTGCCAGCAGTTTACGGACACGGGCTAATGAAAAACTGTTTTTT.